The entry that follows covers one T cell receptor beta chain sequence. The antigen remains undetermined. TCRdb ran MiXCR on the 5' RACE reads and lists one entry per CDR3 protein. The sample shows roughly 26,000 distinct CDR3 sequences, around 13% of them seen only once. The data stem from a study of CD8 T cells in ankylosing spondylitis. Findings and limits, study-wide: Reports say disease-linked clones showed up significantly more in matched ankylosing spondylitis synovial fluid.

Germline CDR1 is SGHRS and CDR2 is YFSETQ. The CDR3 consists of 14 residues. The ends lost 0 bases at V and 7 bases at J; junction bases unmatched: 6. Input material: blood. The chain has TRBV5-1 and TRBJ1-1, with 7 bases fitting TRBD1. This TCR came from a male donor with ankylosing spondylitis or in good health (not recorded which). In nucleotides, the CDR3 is TGCGCCAGCAGCTTGGACCCAGGGGGTGGTGAAGCTTTCTTT. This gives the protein CASSLDPGGGEAFF. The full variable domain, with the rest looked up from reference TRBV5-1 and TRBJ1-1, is KAGVTQTPRYLIKTRGQQVTLSCSPISGHRSVSWYQQTPGQGLQFLFEYFSETQRNKGNFPGRFSGRQFSNSRSEMNVSTLELGDSALYLCASSLDPGGGEAFFGQGTRLTVV.